A single sample is the source of the 15 T cell receptor beta chains below, sequenced in a study of blood T cell repertoires in COVID-19. Clones were sequenced by immunoSEQ multiplex PCR, and TCRdb holds only the in-frame ones, with some missing. Of roughly 80,000 clones listed, about nine tenths were seen once; the top ten hold over 8.5%. Sequencing was carried out using peripheral blood. The receptor source for this set is a human donor in a cohort sampled during active COVID-19.

The V gene is TRBV11-2, the J gene TRBJ2-1; the D gene is possibly TRBD1 (6 bases). This CDR3 has 17 amino acids. V shed 5 bases and J shed 2 bases, with 19 bases lying between them. The germline V gene has CDR1 SGHAT and CDR2 FQNNGV. CDR3 region: CASSLKPGVNPYNEQFF. DNA for the CDR3: TGTGCCAGCAGCCTAAAGCCAGGGGTAAACCCCTACAATGAGCAGTTCTTC. The variable domain in full, with the rest retrieved from reference TRBV11-2 and TRBJ2-1, is EAGVAQSPRYKIIEKRQSVAFWCNPISGHATLYWYQQILGQGPKLLIQFQNNGVVDDSQLPKDRFSAERLKGVDSTLKIQPAKLEDSAVYLCASSLKPGVNPYNEQFFGPGTRLTVL.

This clone was found once. The V call is TRBV19, the J call TRBJ1-1; weak D call: TRBD1 (6 bases). CDR1 LNHDA and CDR2 SQIVND come from the germline V gene (reference sequence). Between the trimmed V and J ends, which lost 7 bases and 5 bases, there was a span of 20 bases. The CDR3 sequence is 15 residues long. The CDR3 sequence is CASTDTNRVSTEAFF. CDR3 in DNA: TGTGCCAGTACCGATACAAACAGGGTCTCGACTGAAGCTTTCTTT. Supplemented by reference TRBV19 and TRBJ1-1, the full variable domain reads DGGITQSPKYLFRKEGQNVTLSCEQNLNHDAMYWYRQDPGQGLRLIYYSQIVNDFQKGDIAEGYSVSREKKESFPLTVTSAQKNPTAFYLCASTDTNRVSTEAFFGQGTRLTVV.

Only one count was recorded for this clone. The gene calls are TRBV7-3 and TRBJ2-1; the match to TRBD2 covers 8 bases. The germline V gene encodes CDR1 SGHTA and CDR2 FQGTGA. CDR3 size: 15 residues. V shed 2 bases, J shed 9 bases, and the junction held 9 bases outside the gene matches. The DNA for the CDR3 is TGTGCCAGCAGCTTATTAGCTAGCGGGTATATTGAGCAGTTCTTC. This encodes CASSLLASGYIEQFF.

This clone came up once. This chain uses TRBV7-6 with TRBJ1-3, with D unresolved. CDR3 length: 18 amino acids. Trimming left V 0 bases short and J 3 bases short, with 18 bases between. The germline V gene has CDR1 SGHVS and CDR2 FNYEAQ. The CDR3 loop reads CASSLAERVPAGGNTIYF. In DNA, the CDR3 is TGTGCCAGCAGCTTAGCCGAGCGGGTCCCCGCGGGTGGAAACACCATATATTTT.

V usage is TRBV5-1 and J usage is TRBJ1-1; D is uncertain. The CDR3 consists of 13 residues. Trimming pared 2 bases from V and 0 bases from J, leaving 5 bases between. The germline V gene has CDR1 SGHRS and CDR2 YFSETQ. DNA for the CDR3: TGCGCCAGCAGCTTTAATATGAACACTGAAGCTTTCTTT. This encodes CASSFNMNTEAFF.

V gene TRBV6-5 combines with J gene TRBJ1-2, with D maybe TRBD1 (6 bases). There are 14 residues in the CDR3. Looked up from germline, CDR1 is MNHEY and CDR2 is SVGAGI. V gave up 6 bases and J gave up 7 bases, with 18 bases separating them. The DNA of the CDR3 is TGTGCCAGCAGGTCAGGGGAAGGGGCAAGTGGCTACACCTTC. Residues: CASRSGEGASGYTF.

The V gene is TRBV6-5, the J gene TRBJ2-1, with 7 positions matching TRBD2. The ends lost 0 bases at V and 7 bases at J; junction bases unmatched: 9. The CDR3 is made up of 16 amino acids. Germline V gene data show CDR1 as MNHEY and CDR2 as SVGAGI. The CDR3 here is CASSYSSGRAHNEQFF. Written as DNA, the CDR3 is TGTGCCAGCAGTTACTCGAGTGGGAGGGCCCATAATGAGCAGTTCTTC.

J is TRBJ2-1 and V is TRBV28, with a tentative D call TRBD2 (6 bases). This CDR3 region has 13 residues. Germline V gives CDR1 MDHEN, CDR2 SYDVKM. V was pared by 8 bases and J by 9 bases, with 17 bases between. The CDR3 DNA reads as TGTGCCAGCGCTGCGGGACGACGGGTTGAGCAGTTCTTC. Protein product: CASAAGRRVEQFF. The variable domain in full, completed from reference TRBV28 and TRBJ2-1, reads DVKVTQSSRYLVKRTGEKVFLECVQDMDHENMFWYRQDPGLGLRLIYFSYDVKMKEKGDIPEGYSVSREKKERFSLILESASTNQTSMYLCASAAGRRVEQFFGPGTRLTVL.

V is TRBV5-1 and J is TRBJ2-1; TRBD2 matches at 10 bases. Germline CDR1 SGHRS, CDR2 YFSETQ. This CDR3 comprises 15 residues. After removal of 3 bases from V and 4 bases from J, the junction contained 4 bases not matched to a gene. CDR3 in amino acids: CASSSIAGGYNEQFF. CDR3 in DNA: TGCGCCAGCAGCTCAATAGCGGGAGGATACAATGAGCAGTTCTTC.

The CDR3 bases are TGTGCCAGCAGCTCCAGGGCGCTGGGTTCACCCCTCCACTTT. Translation: CASSSRALGSPLHF. The chain joins TRBV7-8 to TRBJ1-6; possible D gene TRBD1, 5 bases. The CDR3 loop spans 14 amino acids. V was cut by 4 bases and J by 9 bases, with 13 bases left in between. Germline V lookup: CDR1 SGHVS, CDR2 FQNEAQ.

This clone showed up just once. The gene calls are TRBV7-6 and TRBJ2-3, with TRBD2 matching over 8 bases. The J segment lost 4 bases and the V segment lost 4 bases, leaving 7 bases of the junction unmatched. CDR1 is SGHVS and CDR2 is FNYEAQ in the germline V gene. CDR3 length: 15 amino acids. In nucleotides, the CDR3 is TGTGCCAGCAGCTCTGAGGCGGGAGGTTCAGATACGCAGTATTTT. Protein: CASSSEAGGSDTQYF.

The gene calls are TRBV27 and TRBJ2-2, with TRBD2 identical over 11 bases. The CDR3 extends over 14 amino acids. The germline V gene has CDR1 MNHEY and CDR2 SMNVEV (reference sequence). Trimming took 3 bases from V and 11 from J; bases not matched to a gene: 5. CDR3: CASSLASGRSELFF. CDR3 nucleotides: TGTGCCAGCAGTTTGGCTAGCGGGAGGTCAGAGCTGTTTTTT.

The CDR3 here is CASSPFALGGPRNEQFF. For the CDR3, the DNA is TGCGCCAGCAGCCCCTTTGCGTTGGGAGGGCCGAGAAATGAGCAGTTCTTC. J is TRBJ2-1 and V is TRBV4-1, with TRBD2 identical over 7 bases. CDR1 and CDR2 (germline): MGHRA, YSYEKL. V was pared by 4 bases and J by 7 bases, with 16 bases of the junction left unmatched. The CDR3 contains 17 residues.

The chain combines TRBV5-6 with TRBJ1-1, with 10 nucleotides matching TRBD1. CDR3 length: 14 amino acids. The trim removed 3 bases at V and 7 bases at J, leaving 6 bases unmatched. CDR1 is SGHDT, CDR2 YYEEEE, per germline. CDR3: CASSSGTGVIEAFF. The CDR3 coding sequence is TGTGCCAGCAGCTCCGGGACAGGGGTCATTGAAGCTTTCTTT.

This sequence joins TRBV2 and TRBJ2-6; tentatively, D is TRBD2 (6 bases). Trimming removed 1 base from V and 4 bases from J, with 11 bases in between. The CDR3 totals 16 residues. Germline CDR1 is SNHLY and CDR2 is FYNNEI. CDR3 region: CASSEEEGRGANVLTF. Written as DNA, the CDR3 is TGTGCCAGCAGTGAAGAGGAGGGGCGCGGGGCCAACGTCCTGACTTTC.